This section outlines one T cell receptor beta chain sequence together with its context. The sample comes from a study of blood T cell repertoires in COVID-19. About the study: COVID-19 samples collected from the United States, Italy and Spain covered acute and convalescent phases. The cDNA or gDNA used as material had been derived from T cells, B-cell-depleted T cells, or PBMCs.

Clones were sequenced by immunoSEQ multiplex PCR, and TCRdb holds only the in-frame ones, with some missing. The sample has fewer than 60,000 clones; over 65% are singletons. Patients at the Seattle site were enrolled during active infection and followed longitudinally. Sequenced input: peripheral blood. The origin of this receptor is a man aged 80 or over with COVID-19, enrolled during active disease.

CDR3: CASSHLSGGATTDTQYF. CDR3 nucleotides: TGTGCCAGCAGCCACCTTAGCGGGGGGGCCACCACAGATACGCAGTATTTT. The chain uses TRBV4-2 and TRBJ2-3; 11 bases fit TRBD2. Germline V gives CDR1 LGHNA, CDR2 YNFKEQ. This CDR3 is 17 amino acids long. Trimming cost V 3 bases and J 2 bases; bases outside gene matches: 7.